The text below deals with one T cell receptor (beta chain). This entry comes from a study of T cell responses to AZD1222 COVID-19 vaccine. Sequencing used immunoSEQ multiplex PCR; TCRdb keeps in-frame clones, though not all of them. This sample yields under 130,000 clones, of which about 87% are seen a single time; approximately 22% belongs to the top ten. The germline CDR1 and CDR2 sequences are GTSNPN and SVGIG (reference sequence). Between the trimmed V and J ends, which lost 5 bases and 12 bases, there was a span of 13 bases. CDR3 length equals 11 residues. The chain has TRBV30 and TRBJ1-4, with D unresolved. This sequence originates from an adult in good health. The source was peripheral blood, collected on day 0 of AZD1222 vaccination. The DNA for the CDR3 is TGTGCCTGGGGAAGAGAGAGGGAACTGTTTTTT. This codes for CAWGRERELFF.